Following are 12 T cell receptor beta chains from one sample sequenced in a study of cytomegalovirus exposure and HLA in healthy donors. The PCR contained 60 Vbeta and 13 Jbeta primers. This table comes from immunoSEQ multiplex PCR, and its TCRdb copy is limited to in-frame clones, with some not included. The table shows 200,000 to 250,000 clones, with 76% occurring only once. Sequencing was carried out using PBMCs. These receptors were collected from a man between 18 and 29 years old in good health and CMV-seronegative.

The chain uses TRBV18 and TRBJ1-2, with D maybe TRBD1 (6 bases). Trimming took off 3 bases at V and 6 bases at J, with 8 bases between the two ends. The germline gives CDR1 KGHSH, CDR2 LQKENI. The CDR3 has 12 residues. The CDR3 is CASSPGADGYTF. In DNA form, the CDR3 reads TGTGCCAGCTCACCGGGGGCAGATGGCTACACCTTC.

This clone has more than one count but fewer than ten. Written as DNA, the CDR3 is TGTGCCAGCAGCTCCCGGGGACAGGATCGAACACCCCTCCACTTT. Its protein is CASSSRGQDRTPLHF. The chain joins TRBV9 to TRBJ1-6; 8 positions match TRBD1. The CDR3 contains 15 residues. The V segment lost 4 bases and the J segment 11 bases; nucleotides outside the gene matches: 11. The germline V gene encodes CDR1 SGDLS and CDR2 YYNGEE.

The rearrangement links TRBV2 to TRBJ1-5, with 11 bases fitting TRBD1. In germline, CDR1 is SNHLY, CDR2 FYNNEI. Trimming took 3 bases from V and 5 from J; bases not matched to a gene: 6. The CDR3 consists of 16 residues. The CDR3 loop is CASSEDRGRVDQPQHF. CDR3 sequence (DNA): TGTGCCAGCAGTGAGGACAGGGGGCGCGTGGATCAGCCCCAGCATTTT.

The rearrangement joins TRBV19 to TRBJ1-1, with 7 bases that match TRBD1. V trimming: 7 bases; J trimming: 4 bases; junction bases outside the gene matches: 9. There are 14 residues in the CDR3. The germline gives CDR1 LNHDA, CDR2 SQIVND (reference sequence). The chain's CDR3 is CASITTGVATEAFF. As DNA, the CDR3 is TGTGCCAGTATCACAACAGGGGTTGCCACTGAAGCTTTCTTT.

This clone was observed a handful of times. The rearrangement links TRBV10-1 to TRBJ1-5, with 8 positions matching TRBD1. The V gene end was trimmed by 4 bases and the J gene end by 1 base; junction bases not matched to a gene: 6. The CDR3 is made up of 16 amino acids. Germline V gene sequence: CDR1 WNHNN, CDR2 SYGVQD (reference sequence). The CDR3 sequence: CASSGPDRESNQPQHF. DNA of the CDR3: TGCGCCAGCAGTGGCCCGGACAGGGAGAGCAATCAGCCCCAGCATTTT.

This chain joins TRBV19 and TRBJ1-1, with TRBD1 identical over 7 bases. The CDR3 spans 13 residues. Germline values: CDR1 LNHDA, CDR2 SQIVND (reference sequence). The trim removed 6 bases at V and 3 bases at J, leaving 4 bases unmatched. The CDR3 protein is CASRTTGYTEAFF. Here the CDR3 DNA reads TGTGCCAGTAGAACGACAGGGTACACTGAAGCTTTCTTT.

The chain has TRBV9 and TRBJ2-2; 10 bases fit TRBD1. V was clipped by 0 bases and J by 8 bases; unmatched bases: 1. This CDR3 spans 14 amino acids. The germline CDR1 and CDR2 sequences are SGDLS and YYNGEE. The CDR3: CASSVGTGGGELFF. The CDR3 bases are TGTGCCAGCAGCGTAGGGACAGGGGGTGGGGAGCTGTTTTTT.

The rearrangement links TRBV10-2 to TRBJ1-1, with unresolved D. This CDR3 contains 13 residues. Germline lookup yields CDR1 WSHSY and CDR2 SAAADI. V was shortened by 6 bases and J by 4 bases, with 12 bases between the two germline ends. CDR3 sequence (DNA): TGCGCCAGCAGATCCGGAGGGAGCACTGAAGCTTTCTTT. Translating gives CASRSGGSTEAFF.

V gene TRBV28 combines with J gene TRBJ1-1; weak D call: TRBD1 (6 bases). Deletions cut 3 bases from V and 2 bases from J, with 10 bases between. Germline V gives CDR1 MDHEN, CDR2 SYDVKM. The CDR3 loop spans 14 amino acids. CDR3 sequence reads: CASSLQGINTEAFF. In nucleotides, the CDR3 is TGTGCCAGCAGTTTGCAGGGGATAAACACTGAAGCTTTCTTT.

J is TRBJ1-2 and V is TRBV10-3; 10 bases fit TRBD1. Germline lookup yields CDR1 ENHRY and CDR2 SYGVKD. Trimming at V came to 5 bases and at J to 3 bases, leaving 12 bases not matched to a gene. This CDR3 is 17 amino acids long. The DNA for the CDR3 is TGTGCCATCAGTCCCGGGACAGGGGATGGCTTCGACTATGGCTACACCTTC. This sequence encodes CAISPGTGDGFDYGYTF.

The chain combines TRBV5-1 with TRBJ2-1; the D gene is possibly TRBD2 (7 bases). Germline V gives CDR1 SGHRS, CDR2 YFSETQ. This CDR3 contains 12 residues. Trimming removed 4 bases at V and 14 bases at J, with 16 bases between. In DNA, the CDR3 is TGCGCCAGCAGCCCCGGGACACGGGAGGAGTTCTTC. The encoded protein is CASSPGTREEFF.

The chain joins TRBV5-1 to TRBJ1-2; no definite D call. CDR3 length equals 13 residues. Germline values: CDR1 SGHRS, CDR2 YFSETQ. Trimming took off 4 bases at V and 3 bases at J, with 10 bases between the two ends. The CDR3 is CASSARDHYGYTF. CDR3 DNA sequence: TGCGCCAGCAGCGCCCGGGATCACTATGGCTACACCTTC.